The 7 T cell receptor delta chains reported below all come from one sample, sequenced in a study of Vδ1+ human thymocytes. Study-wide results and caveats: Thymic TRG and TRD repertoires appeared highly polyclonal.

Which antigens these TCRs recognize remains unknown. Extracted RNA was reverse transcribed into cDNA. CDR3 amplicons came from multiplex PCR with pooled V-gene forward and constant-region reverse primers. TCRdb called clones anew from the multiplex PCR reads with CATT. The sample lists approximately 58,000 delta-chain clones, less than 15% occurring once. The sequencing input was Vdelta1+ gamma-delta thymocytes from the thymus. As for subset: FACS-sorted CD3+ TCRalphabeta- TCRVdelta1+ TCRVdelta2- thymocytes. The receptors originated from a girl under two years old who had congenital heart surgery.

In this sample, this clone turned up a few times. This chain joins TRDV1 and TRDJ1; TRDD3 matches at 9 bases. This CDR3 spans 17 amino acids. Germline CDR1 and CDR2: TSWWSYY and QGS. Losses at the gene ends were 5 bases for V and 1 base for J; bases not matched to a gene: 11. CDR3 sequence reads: CALGQKGDTRGTDKLIF. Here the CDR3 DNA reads TGTGCTCTTGGGCAGAAGGGGGATACAAGGGGCACCGATAAACTCATCTTT.

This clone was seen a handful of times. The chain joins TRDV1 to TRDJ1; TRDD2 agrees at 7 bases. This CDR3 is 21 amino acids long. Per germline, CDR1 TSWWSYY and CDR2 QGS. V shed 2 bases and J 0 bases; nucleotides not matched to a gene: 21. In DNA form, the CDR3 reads TGTGCTCTTGGGGAATGGACGGGGGTTTCCTACGGACAGGTGTACACCGATAAACTCATCTTT. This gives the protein CALGEWTGVSYGQVYTDKLIF.

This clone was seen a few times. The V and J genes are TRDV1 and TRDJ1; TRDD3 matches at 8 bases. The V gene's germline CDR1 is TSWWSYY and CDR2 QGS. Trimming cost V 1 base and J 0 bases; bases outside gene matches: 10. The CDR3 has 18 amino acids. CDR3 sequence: CALGERLVGDPDTDKLIF. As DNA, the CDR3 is TGTGCTCTTGGGGAACGGTTAGTGGGGGATCCTGACACCGATAAACTCATCTTT.

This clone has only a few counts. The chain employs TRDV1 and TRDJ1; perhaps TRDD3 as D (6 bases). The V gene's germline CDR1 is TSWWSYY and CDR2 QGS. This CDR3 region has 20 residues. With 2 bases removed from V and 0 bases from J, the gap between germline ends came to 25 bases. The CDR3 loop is CALGEWGSARTTKYTDKLIF. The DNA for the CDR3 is TGTGCTCTTGGGGAATGGGGATCCGCACGGACCACCAAGTACACCGATAAACTCATCTTT.

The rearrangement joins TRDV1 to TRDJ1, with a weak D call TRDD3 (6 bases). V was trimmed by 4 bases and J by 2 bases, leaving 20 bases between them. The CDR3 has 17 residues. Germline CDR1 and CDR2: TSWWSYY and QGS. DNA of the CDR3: TGTGCTCTTGGGGCTCTACCTCTCAGGGATAGAACCGATAAACTCATCTTT. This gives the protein CALGALPLRDRTDKLIF.

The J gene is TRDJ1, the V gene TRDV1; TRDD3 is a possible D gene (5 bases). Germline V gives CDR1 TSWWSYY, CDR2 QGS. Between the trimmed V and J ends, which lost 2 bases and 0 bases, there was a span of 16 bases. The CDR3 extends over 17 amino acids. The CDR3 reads CALGERAGDPYTDKLIF. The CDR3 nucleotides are TGTGCTCTTGGGGAAAGGGCAGGGGACCCTTACACCGATAAACTCATCTTT.

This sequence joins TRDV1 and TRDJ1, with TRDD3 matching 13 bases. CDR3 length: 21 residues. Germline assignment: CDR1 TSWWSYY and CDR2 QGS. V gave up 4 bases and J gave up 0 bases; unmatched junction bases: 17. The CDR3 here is CALGAPSILPLGDTNTDKLIF. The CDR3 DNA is TGTGCTCTTGGGGCCCCCTCCATTCTACCACTGGGGGATACGAACACCGATAAACTCATCTTT.